Each of the 8 T cell receptor beta chains below was sequenced from the same sample in a study of metastatic and nonmetastatic thyroid tumors. Thyroid surgery was preceded by no treatment in any patient. Using MiXCR, TCRdb reanalyzed the PCR reads. The data contain about 43,000 clones, 3.2% of them singletons. Source material: blood. The receptors were sampled from a female donor with papillary thyroid cancer or a benign thyroid nodule (not recorded which). Some clones in this sample may be carry-over from other donors' samples.

As concerns this clone: In this CDR3 the conserved last residue, phenylalanine or tryptophan, is missing, so a read error is likely. The V and J genes are TRBV6-1 and TRBJ2-7; 10 nucleotides match TRBD1. The junction had 20 bases not matched to a gene; V was cut back by 6 bases and J by 9 bases. The CDR3 runs 17 residues. The germline CDR1 and CDR2 sequences are MNHNS and SASEGT. The CDR3 reads CASSPYRTGGGLFWQYS. The CDR3 nucleotides read TGTGCCAGCAGCCCATATCGGACAGGGGGTGGTCTCTTTTGGCAGTACTCC.

Ten or more counts support this clone. This sample also contains other DNA sequences that code for the same CDR3. The chain links TRBV7-8 to TRBJ1-1; a possible D gene is TRBD1 (6 bases). Germline CDR1 SGHVS, CDR2 FQNEAQ. V shed 2 bases and J shed 5 bases, with 21 bases lying between them. The CDR3 contains 17 residues. CDR3 in amino acids: CASSLRDSGHRRTEAFF. The CDR3, as DNA: TGTGCCAGCAGCTTAAGGGACTCGGGACACCGTAGGACTGAAGCTTTCTTT.

This clone was seen repeatedly, ten times or more. The chain joins TRBV15 to TRBJ2-1; tentatively, D is TRBD1 (5 bases). V was pared by 6 bases and J by 3 bases, with 12 bases between. The CDR3 runs 14 residues. In germline, CDR1 is LNHNV, CDR2 YYDKDF (reference sequence). CDR3 sequence reads: CATRIAGFYNEQFF. DNA for the CDR3: TGTGCCACCAGGATAGCAGGGTTCTACAATGAGCAGTTCTTC.

The chain uses TRBV5-1 and TRBJ1-2; a possible D gene is TRBD1 (5 bases). Trimming took off 7 bases at V and 4 bases at J, with 17 bases between the two ends. The CDR3 is 14 residues long. Germline V lookup: CDR1 SGHRS, CDR2 YFSETQ. CDR3 coding DNA: TGCGCCAGCTCCTTGACGGGGACGGTCTATGGCTACACCTTC. Its protein is CASSLTGTVYGYTF.

This clone came up many times. The chain links TRBV6-1 to TRBJ1-2; D call uncertain. The CDR3 length is 12 residues. V was trimmed by 5 bases and J by 6 bases, leaving 10 bases between them. Germline-derived CDR1 and CDR2 are MNHNS and SASEGT. This CDR3 is CASSYSQDGYTF. The CDR3 coding sequence is TGTGCCAGCAGTTATTCGCAGGATGGCTACACCTTC.

This clone was observed many times. The chain joins TRBV19 to TRBJ1-1, with 7 bases aligning to TRBD1. Germline loops: CDR1 LNHDA, CDR2 SQIVND (reference sequence). The CDR3 has 14 residues. Losses at the gene ends were 5 bases for V and 7 bases for J; bases not matched to a gene: 10. The CDR3 region has the DNA TGTGCCAGTAGTGCACACAGGGGCGTCGGTGAAGCTTTCTTT. Amino acids: CASSAHRGVGEAFF.

This clone was observed at least ten times. The gene calls are TRBV28 and TRBJ1-5; possible D gene TRBD1, 6 bases. Trimming left V 2 bases short and J 1 base short, with 15 bases between. The CDR3 runs 17 residues. Germline values: CDR1 MDHEN, CDR2 SYDVKM. DNA for the CDR3: TGTGCCAGCAGTTTACTGACAGGTCCTAGGAGCAATCAGCCCCAGCATTTT. Amino acids: CASSLLTGPRSNQPQHF.

This clone was recorded a few times. The genes are TRBV12-3 or TRBV12-4 and TRBJ2-5; D might be TRBD2 (5 bases). The ends were cut back, 2 bases at V and 5 bases at J, with 9 bases in the middle. The CDR3 contains 13 residues. Here the CDR3 reads CASSLQTGETQYF. CDR3 in DNA: TGTGCCAGCAGTTTACAGACGGGGGAGACCCAGTACTTC.